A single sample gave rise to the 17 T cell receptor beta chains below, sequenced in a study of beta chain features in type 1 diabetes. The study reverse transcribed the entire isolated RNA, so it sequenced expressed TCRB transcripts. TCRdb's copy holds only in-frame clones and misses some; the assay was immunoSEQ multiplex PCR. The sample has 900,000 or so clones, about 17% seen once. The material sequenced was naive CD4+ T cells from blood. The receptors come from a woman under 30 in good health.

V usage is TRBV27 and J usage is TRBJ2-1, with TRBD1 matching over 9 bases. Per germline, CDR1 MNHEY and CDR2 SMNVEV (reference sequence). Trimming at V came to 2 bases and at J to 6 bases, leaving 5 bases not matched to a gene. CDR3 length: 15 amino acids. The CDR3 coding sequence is TGTGCCAGCAGTTTACGAGGGACAGGGAGCAATGAGCAGTTCTTC. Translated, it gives CASSLRGTGSNEQFF.

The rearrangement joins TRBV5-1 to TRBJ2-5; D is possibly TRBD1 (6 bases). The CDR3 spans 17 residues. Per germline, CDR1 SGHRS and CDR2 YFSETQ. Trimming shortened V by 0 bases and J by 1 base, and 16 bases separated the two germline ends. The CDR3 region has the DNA TGCGCCAGCAGCTTGGAGGGTGGGGGCGTCTTCCAAGAGACCCAGTACTTC. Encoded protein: CASSLEGGGVFQETQYF.

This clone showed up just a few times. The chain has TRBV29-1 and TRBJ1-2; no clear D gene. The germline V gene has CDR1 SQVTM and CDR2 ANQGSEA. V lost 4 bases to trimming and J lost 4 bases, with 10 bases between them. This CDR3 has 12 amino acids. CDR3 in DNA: TGCAGCGTTGTTGGCAGTCGCTATGGCTACACCTTC. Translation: CSVVGSRYGYTF.

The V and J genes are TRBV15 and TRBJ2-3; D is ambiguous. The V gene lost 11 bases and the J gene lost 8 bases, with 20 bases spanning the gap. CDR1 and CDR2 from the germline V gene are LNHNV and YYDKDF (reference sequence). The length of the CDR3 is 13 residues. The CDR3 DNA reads TGTGCCGCGCGACGTTTCCACAAAGCTACGCAGTATTTT. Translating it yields CAARRFHKATQYF.

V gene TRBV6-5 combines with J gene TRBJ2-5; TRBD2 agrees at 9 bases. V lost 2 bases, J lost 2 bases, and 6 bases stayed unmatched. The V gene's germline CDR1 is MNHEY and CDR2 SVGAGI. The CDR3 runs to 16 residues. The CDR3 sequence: CASSYPSGTGQETQYF. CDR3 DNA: TGTGCCAGCAGTTACCCTAGCGGGACCGGACAAGAGACCCAGTACTTC.

CDR3 residues: CASSPGGQAEKLFF. CDR3 sequence (DNA): TGTGCCAGCAGCCCCGGGGGACAGGCGGAAAAACTGTTTTTT. The rearrangement joins TRBV7-2 to TRBJ1-4; TRBD1 aligns across 8 bases. After removal of 5 bases from V and 8 bases from J, the junction contained 7 bases not matched to a gene. Per germline, CDR1 SGHTA and CDR2 FQGNSA. There are 14 residues in the CDR3.

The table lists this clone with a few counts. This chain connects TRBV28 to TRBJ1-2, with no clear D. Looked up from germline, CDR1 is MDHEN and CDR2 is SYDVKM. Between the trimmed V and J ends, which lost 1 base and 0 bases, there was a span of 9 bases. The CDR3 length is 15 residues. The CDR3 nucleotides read TGTGCCAGCAGTTTATCAAGTCTTGCTAACTATGGCTACACCTTC. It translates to CASSLSSLANYGYTF.

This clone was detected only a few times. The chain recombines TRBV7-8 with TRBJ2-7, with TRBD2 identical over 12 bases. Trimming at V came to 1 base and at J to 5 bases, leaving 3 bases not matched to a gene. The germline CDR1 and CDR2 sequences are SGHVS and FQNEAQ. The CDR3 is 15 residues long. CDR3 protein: CASSLGLAGAHEQYF. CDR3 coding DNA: TGTGCCAGCAGCTTAGGACTAGCGGGAGCCCACGAGCAGTACTTC.

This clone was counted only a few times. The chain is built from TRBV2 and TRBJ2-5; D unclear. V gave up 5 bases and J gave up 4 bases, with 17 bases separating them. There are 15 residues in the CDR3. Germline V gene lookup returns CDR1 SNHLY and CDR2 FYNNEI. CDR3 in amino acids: CASSTQPGAIETQYF. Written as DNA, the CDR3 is TGTGCCAGCAGTACCCAACCAGGTGCCATAGAGACCCAGTACTTC.

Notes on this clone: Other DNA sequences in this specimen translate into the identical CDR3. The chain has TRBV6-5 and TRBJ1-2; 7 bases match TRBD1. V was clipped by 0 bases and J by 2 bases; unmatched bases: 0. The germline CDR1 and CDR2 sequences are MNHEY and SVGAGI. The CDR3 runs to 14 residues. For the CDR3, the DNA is TGTGCCAGCAGTTACTCGGGACAGAACTATGGCTACACCTTC. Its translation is CASSYSGQNYGYTF.

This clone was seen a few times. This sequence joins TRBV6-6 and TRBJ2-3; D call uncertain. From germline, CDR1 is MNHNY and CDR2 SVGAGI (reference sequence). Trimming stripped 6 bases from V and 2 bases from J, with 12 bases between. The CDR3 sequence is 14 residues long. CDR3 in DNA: TGTGCCAGCAGACCCTTGGTTTTCACAGATACGCAGTATTTT. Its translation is CASRPLVFTDTQYF.

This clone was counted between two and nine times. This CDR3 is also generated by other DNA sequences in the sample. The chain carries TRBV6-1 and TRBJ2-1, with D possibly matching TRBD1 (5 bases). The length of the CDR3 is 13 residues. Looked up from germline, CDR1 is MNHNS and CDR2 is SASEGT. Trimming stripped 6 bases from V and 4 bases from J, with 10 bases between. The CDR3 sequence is CASRTDRYNEQFF. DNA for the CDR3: TGTGCCAGCAGGACCGACAGATACAATGAGCAGTTCTTC.

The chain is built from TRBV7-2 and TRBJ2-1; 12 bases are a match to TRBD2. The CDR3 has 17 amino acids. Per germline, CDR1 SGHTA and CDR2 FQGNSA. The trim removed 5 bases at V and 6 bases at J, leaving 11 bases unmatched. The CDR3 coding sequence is TGTGCCAGCAGCCGCCGGACTAGGACTAGCGGGATCAATGAGCAGTTCTTC. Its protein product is CASSRRTRTSGINEQFF.

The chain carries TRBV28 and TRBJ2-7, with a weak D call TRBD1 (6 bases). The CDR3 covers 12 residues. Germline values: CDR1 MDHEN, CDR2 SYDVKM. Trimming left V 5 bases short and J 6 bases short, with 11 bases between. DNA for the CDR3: TGTGCCAGCAGTCCACGGACAGCCGAGCAGTACTTC. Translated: CASSPRTAEQYF.

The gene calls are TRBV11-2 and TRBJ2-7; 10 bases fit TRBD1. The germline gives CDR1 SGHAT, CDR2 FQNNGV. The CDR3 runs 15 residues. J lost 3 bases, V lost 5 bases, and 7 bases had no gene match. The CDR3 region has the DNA TGTGCCAGCAGCCAAGGGGGACAGGGGAGCTACGAGCAGTACTTC. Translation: CASSQGGQGSYEQYF.

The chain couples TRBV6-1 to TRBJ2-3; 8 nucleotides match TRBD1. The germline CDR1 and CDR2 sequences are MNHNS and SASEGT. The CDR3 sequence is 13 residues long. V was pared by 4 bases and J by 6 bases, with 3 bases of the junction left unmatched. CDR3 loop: CASSADRADTQYF. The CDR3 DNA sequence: TGTGCCAGCAGTGCGGACAGGGCGGATACGCAGTATTTT.

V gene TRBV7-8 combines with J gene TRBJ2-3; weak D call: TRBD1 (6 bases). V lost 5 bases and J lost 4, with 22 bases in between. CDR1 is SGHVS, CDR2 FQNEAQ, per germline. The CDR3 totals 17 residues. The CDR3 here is CASSPRSTGKVADTQYF. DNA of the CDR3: TGTGCCAGCAGCCCGCGCTCTACAGGGAAAGTCGCAGATACGCAGTATTTT.